Presented here are 27 T cell receptor beta chains from one specimen sequenced in a study of T-cell memory formation after mild COVID-19. TCRdb analysed the 5' RACE reads with MiXCR anew, one entry per CDR3 protein. The table lists hundreds of thousands of distinct CDR3 sequences, about a fifth of them singletons. The source material was PBMCs or a T cell subset sorted from them (not recorded which). The receptors here all came from an adult woman who had mild COVID-19 (a few samples of this study predate the infection). Cell type and time point are not known.

This chain connects TRBV27 to TRBJ2-7; no reliable D call. Trimming pared 4 bases from V and 3 bases from J, leaving 7 bases between. The CDR3 loop spans 12 amino acids. Germline V gives CDR1 MNHEY, CDR2 SMNVEV (reference sequence). This chain's CDR3 is CASSSARYEQYF. The DNA of the CDR3 is TGTGCCAGCAGTTCTGCGCGCTACGAGCAGTACTTC.

The genes are TRBV12-3 or TRBV12-4 and TRBJ1-1; D is unresolved. V lost 5 bases and J 3 bases, leaving 10 bases between the germline ends. This CDR3 is 13 amino acids long. In DNA, the CDR3 is TGTGCCAGCAGTCGGACGGTCGACACTGAAGCTTTCTTT. Its protein product is CASSRTVDTEAFF.

The rearrangement uses TRBV7-9 and TRBJ2-5; D is undetermined. CDR3 length: 15 amino acids. Trimming stripped 0 bases from V and 4 bases from J, with 12 bases between. From germline, CDR1 is SEHNR and CDR2 FQNEAQ (reference sequence). The CDR3 loop is CASSLAGARGETQYF. The CDR3 DNA follows: TGTGCCAGCAGCTTAGCGGGTGCCCGTGGAGAGACCCAGTACTTC.

This clonotype came up a few times. The V gene is TRBV5-5, the J gene TRBJ2-5, with TRBD2 as a possible D gene (6 bases). The CDR3 extends over 16 amino acids. V lost 4 bases and J lost 2, with 18 bases in between. Germline values: CDR1 SGHKS, CDR2 YYEKEE (reference sequence). The CDR3 sequence is CASSIGGSGAQETQYF. The CDR3 nucleotides are TGTGCCAGCAGCATTGGGGGTAGCGGAGCTCAAGAGACCCAGTACTTC.

The chain uses TRBV30 and TRBJ2-7; D unclear. V lost 7 bases and J 4 bases, leaving 11 bases between the germline ends. CDR1 and CDR2 (germline): GTSNPN, SVGIG (reference sequence). The CDR3 covers 11 residues. The CDR3 sequence: CALGRAYEQYF. The CDR3 DNA reads as TGTGCCTTGGGTAGGGCGTACGAGCAGTACTTC.

V is TRBV4-1 and J is TRBJ2-1; D not resolved. The V gene lost 3 bases and the J gene lost 5 bases, with 20 bases spanning the gap. The CDR3 spans 17 residues. Looked up from germline, CDR1 is MGHRA and CDR2 is YSYEKL. The CDR3 nucleotides read TGCGCCAGCAGCCAGGACCCTCTAGGTGAGAGGCACAATGAGCAGTTCTTC. Protein sequence: CASSQDPLGERHNEQFF.

This clonotype was recorded a few times. V gene TRBV7-3 combines with J gene TRBJ2-2; D may match TRBD1 or TRBD2 (5 bases each). The CDR3 has 15 amino acids. Trimming removed 3 bases from V and 4 bases from J, with 12 bases in between. Germline CDR1 reads SGHTA; CDR2 reads FQGTGA. This CDR3 is CASSFTAGSTGELFF. The CDR3 DNA is TGTGCCAGCAGCTTCACAGCAGGGAGCACCGGGGAGCTGTTTTTT.

There are a few counts of this clonotype. V and J are TRBV27 and TRBJ1-1, with TRBD1 matching 10 bases. The CDR3 totals 17 residues. Germline values: CDR1 MNHEY, CDR2 SMNVEV (reference sequence). V shed 5 bases, J shed 1 base, and the junction held 10 bases outside the gene matches. This chain's CDR3 is CASSTPGQGYGNTEAFF. DNA of the CDR3: TGTGCCAGCAGTACCCCGGGACAGGGGTATGGGAACACTGAAGCTTTCTTT.

This clonotype was detected a few times. The chain couples TRBV19 to TRBJ2-7; the match to TRBD2 covers 9 bases. Germline V lookup: CDR1 LNHDA, CDR2 SQIVND (reference sequence). The V gene end was trimmed by 5 bases and the J gene end by 1 base; junction bases not matched to a gene: 9. The CDR3 contains 16 residues. The CDR3 spells CASSLGGAGGSYEQYF. The CDR3 DNA reads TGTGCCAGTAGTTTGGGTGGAGCGGGAGGTTCCTACGAGCAGTACTTC.

This clonotype was counted between two and nine times. The J gene is TRBJ2-3, the V gene TRBV7-2, with D tentatively TRBD2 (7 bases). The germline V gene encodes CDR1 SGHTA and CDR2 FQGNSA. V lost 3 bases, J lost 5 bases, and 15 bases lay in between. CDR3 length equals 15 residues. CDR3 coding DNA: TGTGCCAGCAGCTTCGGGGGGCGTAGGGGAGATACGCAGTATTTT. This gives the protein CASSFGGRRGDTQYF.

This clonotype appeared a few times. The chain is built from TRBV11-3 and TRBJ2-1; D gene unclear. The CDR3 spans 13 residues. Germline V lookup: CDR1 SGHNT, CDR2 YENEEA. Trimming pared 4 bases from V and 8 bases from J, leaving 12 bases between. The CDR3 loop is CASSWSTFDEQFF. The CDR3 DNA reads TGTGCCAGCAGCTGGTCTACTTTCGATGAGCAGTTCTTC.

J is TRBJ1-1 and V is TRBV7-9; the D gene is possibly TRBD1 (5 bases). The CDR3 loop spans 13 amino acids. The V end was cut by 5 bases, the J end by 7 bases, with 14 bases between. Germline CDR1 reads SEHNR; CDR2 reads FQNEAQ (reference sequence). CDR3 in DNA: TGTGCCAGCAGCGTCGGGACCAGAGGTGAAGCTTTCTTT. Translation: CASSVGTRGEAFF.

In this sample, this clonotype turned up a few times. CDR3 nucleotide sequence: TGTGCCAGCAGCCGGCCAGCGGGACGACCCTACGAGCAGTACTTC. As protein: CASSRPAGRPYEQYF. This chain uses TRBV7-9 with TRBJ2-7; 7 nucleotides align to TRBD2. Germline trimming cut 5 bases from V and 2 bases from J; bases unmatched to any gene: 9. This CDR3 contains 15 residues. Per germline, CDR1 SEHNR and CDR2 FQNEAQ (reference sequence).

This clonotype was picked up a small number of times. This chain connects TRBV7-8 to TRBJ2-3; D may match TRBD1 or TRBD2 (5 bases each). CDR3 size: 13 residues. Germline V gene sequence: CDR1 SGHVS, CDR2 FQNEAQ. V lost 5 bases and J lost 6, with 12 bases in between. The CDR3: CASSQRGVDTQYF. As DNA, the CDR3 is TGTGCCAGCAGCCAACGAGGGGTGGATACGCAGTATTTT. The full variable domain, in which reference TRBV7-8 and TRBJ2-3 provide the parts outside the CDR3, is GAGVSQSPRYKVAKRGQDVALRCDPISGHVSLFWYQQALGQGPEFLTYFQNEAQLDKSGLPSDRFFAERPEGSVSTLKIQRTQQEDSAVYLCASSQRGVDTQYFGPGTRLTVL.

This clonotype has just a few counts. The V call is TRBV29-1, the J call TRBJ2-3; no definite D call. The V gene's germline CDR1 is SQVTM and CDR2 ANQGSEA. The length of the CDR3 is 14 residues. Trimming removed 4 bases from V and 0 bases from J, with 11 bases in between. CDR3 bases: TGCAGCGTTGGTGGGCAGCTCAGCACAGATACGCAGTATTTT. This encodes CSVGGQLSTDTQYF.

The V call is TRBV5-4, the J call TRBJ2-3; D may be TRBD1 (5 bases). The germline V and J ends were trimmed by 4 bases and 2 bases, with 17 bases remaining between them. Germline V gene lookup returns CDR1 SGHNT and CDR2 YYREEE (reference sequence). The CDR3 sequence is 16 residues long. CDR3 protein: CASSPSEWGYTDTQYF. DNA for the CDR3: TGTGCCAGCAGCCCTTCGGAGTGGGGCTACACAGATACGCAGTATTTT.

V gene TRBV7-3 combines with J gene TRBJ2-1; 8 bases agree with TRBD2. V trimming: 10 bases; J trimming: 0 bases; junction bases outside the gene matches: 5. CDR1 and CDR2 (germline): SGHTA, FQGTGA. The CDR3 runs to 14 residues. In DNA, the CDR3 is TGTGCCACCTCCGGGGGGGCCTCCTACAATGAGCAGTTCTTC. It specifies CATSGGASYNEQFF.

V and J are TRBV20-1 and TRBJ2-3; a possible D gene is TRBD2 (5 bases). CDR3 length: 15 residues. CDR1 DFQATT and CDR2 SNEGSKA come from the germline V gene (reference sequence). Trimming pared 5 bases from V and 1 base from J, leaving 16 bases between. CDR3: CSAGIREKGTDTQYF. The CDR3 DNA reads as TGCAGTGCTGGGATCCGGGAAAAGGGCACAGATACGCAGTATTTT.

This clonotype was counted between two and nine times. The rearrangement links TRBV30 to TRBJ2-2; 8 positions agree with TRBD1. The trim removed 1 base at V and 6 bases at J, leaving 1 base unmatched. Germline loops: CDR1 GTSNPN, CDR2 SVGIG (reference sequence). The CDR3 is 13 residues long. CDR3 sequence: CAWSEQGAGELFF. The CDR3 nucleotides read TGTGCCTGGAGTGAACAGGGGGCCGGGGAGCTGTTTTTT.

This clonotype appeared a few times. The chain carries TRBV4-2 and TRBJ2-7; 8 bases fit TRBD2. This CDR3 is 15 amino acids long. The germline V gene encodes CDR1 LGHNA and CDR2 YNFKEQ. The V gene end was trimmed by 4 bases and the J gene end by 2 bases; junction bases not matched to a gene: 7. Written as DNA, the CDR3 is TGTGCCAGCAGCCCACGGGCAGCGGGGGCCTACGAGCAGTACTTC. Translation: CASSPRAAGAYEQYF.

The gene calls are TRBV7-2 and TRBJ2-1, with D possibly being TRBD1 (5 bases). CDR1 is SGHTA and CDR2 is FQGNSA in the germline V gene. V was cut by 0 bases and J by 4 bases, with 13 bases left in between. The CDR3 length is 16 residues. CDR3 DNA sequence: TGTGCCAGCAGCTTAGCGCTGGGGCCCCAATACAATGAGCAGTTCTTC. This sequence encodes CASSLALGPQYNEQFF.

V and J are TRBV29-1 and TRBJ2-3; D is undetermined. Germline CDR1 SQVTM, CDR2 ANQGSEA. There are 14 residues in the CDR3. V lost 8 bases and J lost 2, with 17 bases in between. The CDR3 loop is CSLRMGWITDTQYF. CDR3 DNA: TGCAGCTTGAGGATGGGGTGGATCACAGATACGCAGTATTTT.

The V gene is TRBV5-1, the J gene TRBJ2-5, with unresolved D. Between the trimmed V and J ends, which lost 0 bases and 0 bases, there was a span of 9 bases. The CDR3 contains 15 residues. The germline V gene encodes CDR1 SGHRS and CDR2 YFSETQ. The chain's CDR3 is CASSLGGRYQETQYF. The CDR3 DNA reads TGCGCCAGCAGCTTGGGTGGCAGGTACCAAGAGACCCAGTACTTC.

The table lists this clonotype with a few counts. The V call is TRBV7-8, the J call TRBJ1-4, with 10 bases fitting TRBD1. CDR1 SGHVS and CDR2 FQNEAQ come from the germline V gene. Losses at the gene ends were 5 bases for V and 6 bases for J; bases not matched to a gene: 6. The CDR3 consists of 15 residues. The CDR3: CASSDRQGAYEKLFF. Here the CDR3 DNA reads TGTGCCAGCAGCGATCGACAGGGGGCCTATGAAAAACTGTTTTTT.

This clonotype occurred a few times. The J gene is TRBJ2-7, the V gene TRBV7-6; 13 nucleotides line up with TRBD2. Per germline, CDR1 SGHVS and CDR2 FNYEAQ. With V trimmed by 5 bases and J by 4 bases, 5 bases remained unmatched. The CDR3 runs 15 residues. This chain's CDR3 is CASSQGLAGRYEQYF. The CDR3 region has the DNA TGTGCCAGCAGCCAGGGACTAGCGGGACGGTACGAGCAGTACTTC.

The rearrangement links TRBV20-1 to TRBJ2-7, with D possibly being TRBD1 (5 bases). Germline V gives CDR1 DFQATT, CDR2 SNEGSKA (reference sequence). V dropped 3 bases and J dropped 0 bases, with 9 bases sitting between them. The CDR3 spans 13 residues. DNA of the CDR3: TGCAGTGCTAGGGACAAGTACTCCTACGAGCAGTACTTC. It translates to CSARDKYSYEQYF.

As for this clonotype: At one of its ends the junction is not consistent with the germline gene, which may arise from a read error. The V call is TRBV7-9, the J call TRBJ2-1; 13 bases agree with TRBD2. CDR3 length: 15 residues. Per germline, CDR1 SEHNR and CDR2 FQNEAQ (reference sequence). In DNA, the CDR3 is TGTGCCAGCAGCTTTCCGGGACTAGCGGGGAGGGGAGGTGTCTTC. It encodes CASSFPGLAGRGGVF.